This TCR beta chain derives from a study of Tregs in tolerant kidney transplant recipients. Findings of the study overall: Nucleotide sequences could not be compared across some patients' samples due to primer changes.

Recipients received nonmyeloablative bone marrow transplants from related graft donors, with transient mixed chimerism. Comment on this clone: The antigen is not known.

TCRdb keeps only in-frame clones here, not all; method: immunoSEQ multiplex PCR. The sample holds tens of thousands of clones. Sample: CD4+ T cells from blood (PBMCs), taken 24 months after the transplant. The sequence was obtained from a human patient who received a combined kidney and bone marrow transplant. Part of the T cell pool may stem from the graft donor.

Partial CDR3 DNA: TGTGCCAGTACCGGGACAGGGGGCGCAGATACG. As protein: CASTGTGGADT. The whole CDR3 is CASTGTGGADTQYF. This chain links TRBV12-3 or TRBV12-4 with TRBJ2-3, with 12 bases matching TRBD1. The read gets to within 3 residues of the CDR3 end, and the germline J gene fills in the rest. The CDR3 sequence is 14 residues long. V lost 9 bases, J lost 4 bases, and 5 bases stayed unmatched.